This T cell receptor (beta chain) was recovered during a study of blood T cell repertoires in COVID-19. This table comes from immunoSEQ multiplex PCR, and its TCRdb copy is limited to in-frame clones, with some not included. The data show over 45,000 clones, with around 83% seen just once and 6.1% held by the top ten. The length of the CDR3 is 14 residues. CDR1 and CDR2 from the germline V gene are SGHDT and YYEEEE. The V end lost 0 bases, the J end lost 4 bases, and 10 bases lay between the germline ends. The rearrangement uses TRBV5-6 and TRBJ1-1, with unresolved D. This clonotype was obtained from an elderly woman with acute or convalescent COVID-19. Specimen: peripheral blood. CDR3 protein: CASSLVIIATEAFF. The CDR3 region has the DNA TGTGCCAGCAGCTTGGTGATTATAGCCACTGAAGCTTTCTTT.